This entry describes one TCR beta chain. This CDR3 region has 14 residues. Trimming removed 2 bases from V and 9 bases from J; junction bases left unmatched: 6. From germline, CDR1 is GTSNPN and CDR2 SVGIG (reference sequence). The source of the sample is a study of blood T cell repertoires in COVID-19. The overall study: Sources were T cells, B-cell-depleted T cells, or PBMCs; the material itself was cDNA or gDNA.

Here immunoSEQ multiplex PCR was the method, and the copy in TCRdb shows in-frame clones only, minus some. The sample gives a few hundred thousand clones, 86% of which show up once; about 3% is in the top ten. The receptor comes from a woman under 40 with active or convalescent COVID-19. The sequencing sample was made of peripheral blood. This chain joins TRBV30 and TRBJ2-1; 11 nucleotides line up with TRBD2. The CDR3 nucleotides read TGTGCCTGGAGTCGGATAGCGGGAGGGGGTGAGCAGTTCTTC. It yields the protein CAWSRIAGGGEQFF. The whole variable domain, filled in from reference TRBV30 and TRBJ2-1, reads SQTIHQWPATLVQPVGSPLSLECTVEGTSNPNLYWYRQAAGRGLQLLFYSVGIGQISSEVPQNLSASRPQDRQFILSSKKLLLSDSGFYLCAWSRIAGGGEQFFGPGTRLTVL.